The 21 T cell receptor beta chains given below trace back to one sample, sequenced in a study of shared clonotypes between healthy human individuals. Generated by immunoSEQ multiplex PCR, the TCRdb table keeps only in-frame clones and is missing some. The sample yields under 2,000,000 clones, approximately 95% seen once. CD45RO-negative cells were positively selected for CCR7, leaving out terminally differentiated effector memory CD45RA+ cells. Sequencing was carried out using naive CD8+ T cells sorted from blood. All receptors come from a young man in good health.

V usage is TRBV6-6 and J usage is TRBJ2-7, with D perhaps TRBD2 (6 bases). The V gene's germline CDR1 is MNHNY and CDR2 SVGAGI (reference sequence). Trimming took 8 bases from V and 6 from J, leaving 17 bases between them. This CDR3 comprises 13 residues. The CDR3 reads CASGVGPGGEQYF. As DNA, the CDR3 is TGTGCCAGCGGGGTAGGCCCCGGGGGCGAGCAGTACTTC.

The rearrangement links TRBV15 to TRBJ2-7; D gene ambiguous. From germline, CDR1 is LNHNV and CDR2 YYDKDF (reference sequence). The CDR3 consists of 15 residues. Trimming left V 0 bases short and J 0 bases short, with 9 bases between. The CDR3 DNA follows: TGTGCCACCAGCAGAGAACGGGCTAGCTCCTACGAGCAGTACTTC. Translation gives CATSRERASSYEQYF.

Details on this clone: The same CDR3 also results from other DNA sequences found in this sample. V and J are TRBV30 and TRBJ2-5; D gene unclear. Deletions cut 2 bases from V and 2 bases from J, with 6 bases between. This CDR3 has 12 residues. CDR1 is GTSNPN, CDR2 SVGIG, per germline (reference sequence). The DNA for the CDR3 is TGTGCCTGGAGTTGGAGTCAAGAGACCCAGTACTTC. This encodes CAWSWSQETQYF. Drawing the rest from reference TRBV30 and TRBJ2-5, the complete variable domain is SQTIHQWPATLVQPVGSPLSLECTVEGTSNPNLYWYRQAAGRGLQLLFYSVGIGQISSEVPQNLSASRPQDRQFILSSKKLLLSDSGFYLCAWSWSQETQYFGPGTRLLVL.

The chain couples TRBV10-2 to TRBJ2-3; 7 positions match TRBD2. The V segment lost 7 bases and the J segment 1 base; nucleotides outside the gene matches: 8. The germline V gene encodes CDR1 WSHSY and CDR2 SAAADI. CDR3 size: 15 residues. The chain's CDR3 is CASIKTSLGTDTQYF. The CDR3 nucleotides read TGCGCCAGCATAAAGACTAGCTTAGGCACAGATACGCAGTATTTT.

The V call is TRBV4-1, the J call TRBJ2-5, with D maybe TRBD2 (6 bases). Germline assignment: CDR1 MGHRA and CDR2 YSYEKL. This CDR3 contains 16 residues. V lost 4 bases and J 2 bases, leaving 17 bases between the germline ends. The CDR3 sequence: CASSPGDLGPQETQYF. CDR3 bases: TGCGCCAGCAGCCCGGGGGACCTTGGACCGCAAGAGACCCAGTACTTC.

V gene TRBV6-5 combines with J gene TRBJ1-5, with 9 positions matching TRBD1. Germline-derived CDR1 and CDR2 are MNHEY and SVGAGI. V was clipped by 6 bases and J by 5 bases; unmatched bases: 2. The CDR3 has 13 residues. The CDR3 coding sequence is TGTGCCAGCAGCGGGACAGGGCATCAGCCCCAGCATTTT. Translated: CASSGTGHQPQHF.

With regard to this clone: The sample holds other DNA sequences that translate to the same CDR3. The V and J genes are TRBV19 and TRBJ1-1, with TRBD1 matching over 12 bases. The CDR3 length is 14 residues. Trimming took 6 bases from V and 4 from J; bases not matched to a gene: 3. In germline, CDR1 is LNHDA, CDR2 SQIVND (reference sequence). As DNA, the CDR3 is TGTGCCAGTAGCTGGGGACAGGGGGCCACTGAAGCTTTCTTT. Translating gives CASSWGQGATEAFF.

This rearrangement joins TRBV7-9 to TRBJ1-3, with 7 nucleotides matching TRBD1. Trimming removed 4 bases from V and 3 bases from J; junction bases left unmatched: 12. CDR3 size: 17 residues. The germline CDR1 and CDR2 sequences are SEHNR and FQNEAQ (reference sequence). The CDR3 coding sequence is TGTGCCAGCAGCTCCCCCAGACAGGGACCCTTTGGAAACACCATATATTTT. Its protein is CASSSPRQGPFGNTIYF.

J is TRBJ1-4 and V is TRBV4-1; D remains ambiguous. V was clipped by 4 bases and J by 5 bases, with 11 bases between them. Germline V gene lookup returns CDR1 MGHRA and CDR2 YSYEKL. The CDR3 has 14 residues. CDR3 region: CASSPIGTNEKLFF. The CDR3 nucleotides read TGCGCCAGCAGCCCGATCGGAACGAATGAAAAACTGTTTTTT.

Comments on this clone: Other DNA sequences in the sample encode the same CDR3. CDR3 loop: CASSEGTSGGYEQYF. The CDR3 DNA reads TGTGCCAGCAGTGAAGGAACTAGCGGGGGGTACGAGCAGTACTTC. The chain recombines TRBV6-1 with TRBJ2-7; 12 nucleotides line up with TRBD2. The CDR3 sequence is 15 residues long. The trim removed 1 base at V and 4 bases at J, leaving 2 bases unmatched. Per germline, CDR1 MNHNS and CDR2 SASEGT.

As concerns this clone: The sample carries other DNA sequences with the same CDR3. The rearrangement links TRBV7-9 to TRBJ1-6; 7 nucleotides match TRBD1. The CDR3 spans 14 residues. V gave up 5 bases and J gave up 7 bases; unmatched junction bases: 5. Germline lookup yields CDR1 SEHNR and CDR2 FQNEAQ (reference sequence). The CDR3 is CASSPTGANSPLHF. The CDR3 DNA reads as TGTGCCAGCAGCCCCACAGGGGCGAATTCACCCCTCCACTTT.

The chain combines TRBV28 with TRBJ2-1, with TRBD1 matching 9 bases. Trimming cost V 8 bases and J 10 bases; bases outside gene matches: 12. Germline CDR1 MDHEN, CDR2 SYDVKM. The CDR3 runs 14 residues. DNA for the CDR3: TGTGCCAGCTCAGGACAGGGGTTTGGATTAGAGCAGTTCTTC. This encodes CASSGQGFGLEQFF.

The V call is TRBV5-1, the J call TRBJ2-1, with 11 bases fitting TRBD2. Germline V CDR1 and CDR2: SGHRS, YFSETQ. The CDR3 runs 14 residues. The V and J ends lost 2 bases and 10 bases, in that order; junction bases with no gene match: 5. The CDR3 reads CASSLIAGGYEQFF. The CDR3 region has the DNA TGCGCCAGCAGCTTAATAGCGGGAGGGTACGAGCAGTTCTTC.

This rearrangement joins TRBV27 to TRBJ2-7; TRBD2 agrees at 14 bases. Germline V lookup: CDR1 MNHEY, CDR2 SMNVEV (reference sequence). The J segment lost 1 base and the V segment lost 6 bases, leaving 8 bases of the junction unmatched. The CDR3 totals 17 residues. CDR3 in DNA: TGTGCCAGCAGCCGGCTCGGGACTAGCGGGAGTTCCTACGAGCAGTACTTC. As protein: CASSRLGTSGSSYEQYF.

The V call is TRBV5-8, the J call TRBJ1-3, with a possible D match to TRBD1 (5 bases). In germline, CDR1 is SGHTS, CDR2 YDEGEE. The V gene lost 1 base and the J gene lost 8 bases, with 13 bases spanning the gap. The CDR3 contains 14 residues. CDR3 sequence: CASSLRGREDTIYF. Here the CDR3 DNA reads TGTGCCAGCAGCTTGAGGGGCAGGGAGGACACCATATATTTT. The full variable domain, with the rest looked up from reference TRBV5-8 and TRBJ1-3, is EAGVTQSPTHLIKTRGQQATLRCSPISGHTSVYWYQQALGLGLQFLLWYDEGEERNRGNFPPRFSGRQFPNYSSELNVNALELEDSALYLCASSLRGREDTIYFGEGSWLTVV.

V and J are TRBV28 and TRBJ1-1; 10 bases are shared with TRBD1. The ends lost 3 bases at V and 6 bases at J; junction bases unmatched: 4. CDR3 size: 14 residues. Looked up from germline, CDR1 is MDHEN and CDR2 is SYDVKM. The DNA for the CDR3 is TGTGCCAGCAGTTTCACCGGGACAGGGGCTGAAGCTTTCTTT. Translating it yields CASSFTGTGAEAFF. Full variable domain (outside the CDR3, taken from reference TRBV28 and TRBJ1-1): DVKVTQSSRYLVKRTGEKVFLECVQDMDHENMFWYRQDPGLGLRLIYFSYDVKMKEKGDIPEGYSVSREKKERFSLILESASTNQTSMYLCASSFTGTGAEAFFGQGTRLTVV.

V gene TRBV11-2 combines with J gene TRBJ2-7; 7 nucleotides agree with TRBD1. Germline V gene sequence: CDR1 SGHAT, CDR2 FQNNGV. This CDR3 comprises 16 residues. V trimming: 5 bases; J trimming: 3 bases; junction bases outside the gene matches: 13. The CDR3 reads CASSPRTGEGIYEQYF. The CDR3 DNA follows: TGTGCCAGCAGCCCGCGGACAGGAGAAGGGATCTACGAGCAGTACTTC.

Regarding this clone: Other DNA sequences within the sample encode an identical CDR3. The rearrangement links TRBV7-9 to TRBJ1-6, with a tentative D call TRBD1 (5 bases). Germline lookup yields CDR1 SEHNR and CDR2 FQNEAQ (reference sequence). The germline V and J ends were trimmed by 3 bases and 7 bases, with 10 bases remaining between them. The CDR3 runs 14 residues. The chain's CDR3 is CASSLGGGNSPLHF. The CDR3 nucleotides are TGTGCCAGCAGCTTGGGGGGTGGAAATTCACCCCTCCACTTT.

CDR3 DNA sequence: TGTGCCAGCAGAGGATTTACACAGGGGGACGGCTATGGCTACACCTTC. This gives the protein CASRGFTQGDGYGYTF. The chain carries TRBV7-9 and TRBJ1-2, with 8 nucleotides matching TRBD1. The CDR3 covers 16 residues. CDR1 and CDR2 from the germline V gene are SEHNR and FQNEAQ (reference sequence). V trimming: 6 bases; J trimming: 4 bases; junction bases outside the gene matches: 13.

The chain employs TRBV9 and TRBJ1-3, with 7 nucleotides matching TRBD1. This CDR3 contains 16 residues. J gave up 2 bases and V 7 bases, and 12 bases lay outside the gene matches. Germline V gives CDR1 SGDLS, CDR2 YYNGEE. The CDR3 here is CASSWDSINPGNTIYF. The CDR3 nucleotides read TGTGCCAGCTCCTGGGACAGCATTAATCCTGGAAACACCATATATTTT.

The chain combines TRBV5-1 with TRBJ1-5; 8 bases agree with TRBD1. Germline values: CDR1 SGHRS, CDR2 YFSETQ. The CDR3 extends over 14 amino acids. The V gene end was trimmed by 4 bases and the J gene end by 7 bases; junction bases not matched to a gene: 7. The CDR3 loop reads CASSPGQGEQPQHF. CDR3 bases: TGCGCCAGCAGCCCCGGACAGGGTGAACAGCCCCAGCATTTT.